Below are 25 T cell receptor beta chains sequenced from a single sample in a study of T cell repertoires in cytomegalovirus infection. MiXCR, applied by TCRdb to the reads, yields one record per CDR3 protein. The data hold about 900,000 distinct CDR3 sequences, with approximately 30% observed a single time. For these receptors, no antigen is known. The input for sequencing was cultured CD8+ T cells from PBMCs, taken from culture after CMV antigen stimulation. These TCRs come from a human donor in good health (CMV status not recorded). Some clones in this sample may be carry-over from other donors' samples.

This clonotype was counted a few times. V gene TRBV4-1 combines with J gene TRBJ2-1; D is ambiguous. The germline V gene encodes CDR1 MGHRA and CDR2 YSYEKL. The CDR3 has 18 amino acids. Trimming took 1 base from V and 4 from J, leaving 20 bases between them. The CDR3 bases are TGCGCCAGCAGCCAAGTGGCTGGAGCTCTCATTCCTTACAATGAGCAGTTCTTC. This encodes CASSQVAGALIPYNEQFF.

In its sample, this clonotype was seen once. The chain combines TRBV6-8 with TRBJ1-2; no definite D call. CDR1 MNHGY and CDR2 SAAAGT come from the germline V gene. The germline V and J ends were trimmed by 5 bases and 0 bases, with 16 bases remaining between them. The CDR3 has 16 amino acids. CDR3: CASSALGRIPNYGYTF. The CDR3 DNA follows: TGTGCCAGCAGTGCTCTAGGAAGGATTCCTAACTATGGCTACACCTTC.

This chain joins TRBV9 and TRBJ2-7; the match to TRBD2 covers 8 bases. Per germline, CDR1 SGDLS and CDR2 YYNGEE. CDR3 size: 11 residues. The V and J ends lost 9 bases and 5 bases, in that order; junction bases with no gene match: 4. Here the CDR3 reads CATSGGNEQYV. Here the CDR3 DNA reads TGTGCCACTTCGGGGGGGAACGAGCAGTACGTC.

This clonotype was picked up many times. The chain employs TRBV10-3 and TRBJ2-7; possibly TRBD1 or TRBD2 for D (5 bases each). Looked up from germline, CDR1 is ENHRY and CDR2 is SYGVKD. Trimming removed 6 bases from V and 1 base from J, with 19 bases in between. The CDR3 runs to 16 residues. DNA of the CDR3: TGTGCCATCAGCCAGCCACCCGGGACCGCATCCTACGAGCAGTACGTC. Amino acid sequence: CAISQPPGTASYEQYV.

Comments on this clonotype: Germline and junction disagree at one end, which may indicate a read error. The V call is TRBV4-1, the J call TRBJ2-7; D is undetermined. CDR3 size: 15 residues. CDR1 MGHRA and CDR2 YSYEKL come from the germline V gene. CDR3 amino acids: CANSQDRNGFYEQYF. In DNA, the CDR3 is TGCGCCAACAGCCAAGATCGGAACGGATTCTACGAGCAGTACTTC.

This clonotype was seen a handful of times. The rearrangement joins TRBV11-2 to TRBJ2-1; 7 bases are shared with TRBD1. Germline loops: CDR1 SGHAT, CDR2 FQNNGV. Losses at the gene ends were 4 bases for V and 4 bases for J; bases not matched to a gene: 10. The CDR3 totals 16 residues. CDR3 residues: CASSSRTGPRYNEQFF. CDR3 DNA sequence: TGTGCCAGCAGCTCCCGGACAGGACCGAGGTACAATGAGCAGTTCTTC.

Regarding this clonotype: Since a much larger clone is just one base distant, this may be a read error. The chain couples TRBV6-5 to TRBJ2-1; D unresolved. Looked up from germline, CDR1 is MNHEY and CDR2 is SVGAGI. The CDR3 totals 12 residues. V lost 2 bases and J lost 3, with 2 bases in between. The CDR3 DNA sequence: TGTGCCAGCAGTTACGACTACAATGAGCAGTTCTTC. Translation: CASSYDYNEQFF.

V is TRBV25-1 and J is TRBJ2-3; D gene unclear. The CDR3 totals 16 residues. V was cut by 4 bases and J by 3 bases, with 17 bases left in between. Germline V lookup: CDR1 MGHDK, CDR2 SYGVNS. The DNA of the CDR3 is TGTGCCAGCAGTGCCCCCCGCGCAGGAAGGACAGATACGCAGTATTTT. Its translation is CASSAPRAGRTDTQYF.

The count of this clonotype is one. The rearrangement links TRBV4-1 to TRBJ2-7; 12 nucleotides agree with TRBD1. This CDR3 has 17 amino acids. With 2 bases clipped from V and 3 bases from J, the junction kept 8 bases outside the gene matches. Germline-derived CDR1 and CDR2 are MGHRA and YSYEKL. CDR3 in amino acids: CASSQLVGQGANYEQYF. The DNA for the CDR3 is TGCGCCAGCAGCCAACTGGTGGGACAGGGGGCGAACTACGAGCAGTACTTC.

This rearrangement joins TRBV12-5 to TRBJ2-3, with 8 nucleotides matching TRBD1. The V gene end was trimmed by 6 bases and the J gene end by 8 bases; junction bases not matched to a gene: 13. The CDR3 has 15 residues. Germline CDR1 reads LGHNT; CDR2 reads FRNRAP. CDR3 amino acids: CASGVMGRGPGTQYF. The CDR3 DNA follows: TGTGCTAGTGGGGTGATGGGCAGGGGGCCAGGTACGCAGTATTTT. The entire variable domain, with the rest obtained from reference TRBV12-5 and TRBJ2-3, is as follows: DARVTQTPRHKVTEMGQEVTMRCQPILGHNTVFWYRQTMMQGLELLAYFRNRAPLDDSGMPKDRFSAEMPDATLATLKIQPSEPRDSAVYFCASGVMGRGPGTQYFGPGTRLTVL.

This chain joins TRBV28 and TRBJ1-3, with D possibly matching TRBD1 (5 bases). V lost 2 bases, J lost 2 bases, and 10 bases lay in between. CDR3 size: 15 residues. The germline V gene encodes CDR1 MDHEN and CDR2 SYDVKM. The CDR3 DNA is TGTGCCAGCAGTTTACCGACAGAACCTGGAAACACCATATATTTT. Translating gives CASSLPTEPGNTIYF.

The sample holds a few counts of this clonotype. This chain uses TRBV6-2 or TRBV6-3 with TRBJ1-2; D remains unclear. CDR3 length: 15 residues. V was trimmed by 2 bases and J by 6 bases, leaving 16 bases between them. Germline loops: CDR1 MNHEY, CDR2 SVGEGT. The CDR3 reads CASSYLGREKDGYTF. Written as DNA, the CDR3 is TGTGCCAGCAGTTACCTCGGGCGAGAGAAGGATGGCTACACCTTC.

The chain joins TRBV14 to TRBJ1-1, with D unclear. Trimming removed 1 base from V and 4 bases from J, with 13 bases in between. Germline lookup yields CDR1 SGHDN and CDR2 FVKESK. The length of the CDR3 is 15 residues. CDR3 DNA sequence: TGTGCCAGCAGCCAAGTACTGGGTTTAGTCACTGAAGCTTTCTTT. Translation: CASSQVLGLVTEAFF.

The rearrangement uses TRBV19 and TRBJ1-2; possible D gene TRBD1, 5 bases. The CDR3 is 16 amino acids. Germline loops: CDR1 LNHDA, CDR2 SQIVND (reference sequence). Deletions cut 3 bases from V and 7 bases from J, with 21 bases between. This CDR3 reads CASSIVDSQNRLGYTF. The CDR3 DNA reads TGTGCCAGTAGTATCGTTGACAGTCAAAACCGTCTTGGCTACACCTTC.

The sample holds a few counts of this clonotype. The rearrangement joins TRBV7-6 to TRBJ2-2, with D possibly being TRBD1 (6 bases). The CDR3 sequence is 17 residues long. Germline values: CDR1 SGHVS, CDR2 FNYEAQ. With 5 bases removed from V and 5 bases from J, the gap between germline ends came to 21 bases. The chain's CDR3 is CASSPILATGQTGELFF. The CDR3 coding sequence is TGTGCCAGCAGCCCCATCCTCGCAACAGGGCAAACCGGGGAGCTGTTTTTT.

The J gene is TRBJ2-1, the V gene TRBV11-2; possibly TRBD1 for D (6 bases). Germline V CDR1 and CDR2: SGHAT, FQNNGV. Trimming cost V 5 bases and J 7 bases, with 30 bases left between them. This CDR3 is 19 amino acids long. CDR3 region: CASSPYRRDIDRALNEQFF. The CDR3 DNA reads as TGTGCCAGCAGCCCTTACCGCCGGGACATCGACCGGGCCTTGAATGAGCAGTTCTTC.

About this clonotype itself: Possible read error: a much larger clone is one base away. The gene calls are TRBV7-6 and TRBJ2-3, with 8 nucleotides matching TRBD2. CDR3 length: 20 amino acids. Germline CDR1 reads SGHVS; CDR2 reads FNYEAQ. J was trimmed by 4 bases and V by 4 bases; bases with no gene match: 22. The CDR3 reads CASSSRAGLVGERHPDTQYF. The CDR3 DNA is TGTGCCAGCAGCTCTAGGGCGGGACTAGTGGGGGAGAGGCACCCAGATACGCAGTATTTT.

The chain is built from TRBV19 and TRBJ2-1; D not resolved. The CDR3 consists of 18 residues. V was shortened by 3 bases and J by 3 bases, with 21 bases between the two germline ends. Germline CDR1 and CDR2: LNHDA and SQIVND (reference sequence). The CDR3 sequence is CASSIGRSGPFYYNEQFF. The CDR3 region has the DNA TGTGCCAGTAGTATCGGCCGTTCAGGCCCGTTTTACTACAATGAGCAGTTCTTC.

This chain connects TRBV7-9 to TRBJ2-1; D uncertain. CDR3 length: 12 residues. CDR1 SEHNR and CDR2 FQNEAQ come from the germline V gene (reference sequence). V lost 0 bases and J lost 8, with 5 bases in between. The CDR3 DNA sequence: TGTGCCAGCAGCTTAGCGATGGATGAGCAGTTCTTC. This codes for CASSLAMDEQFF.

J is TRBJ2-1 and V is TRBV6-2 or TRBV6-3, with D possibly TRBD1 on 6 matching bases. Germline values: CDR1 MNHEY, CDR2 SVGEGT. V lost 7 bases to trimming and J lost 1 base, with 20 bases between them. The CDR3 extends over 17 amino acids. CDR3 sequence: CASIGAPQGRSYNEQFF. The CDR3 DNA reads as TGTGCCAGCATTGGCGCACCCCAGGGGCGTTCCTACAATGAGCAGTTCTTC.

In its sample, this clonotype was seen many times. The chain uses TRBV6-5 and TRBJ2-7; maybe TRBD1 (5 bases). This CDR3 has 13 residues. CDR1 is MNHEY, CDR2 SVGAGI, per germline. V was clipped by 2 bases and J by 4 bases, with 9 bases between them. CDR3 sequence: CASSYAGFYEQYF. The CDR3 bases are TGTGCCAGCAGTTACGCAGGGTTTTACGAGCAGTACTTC.

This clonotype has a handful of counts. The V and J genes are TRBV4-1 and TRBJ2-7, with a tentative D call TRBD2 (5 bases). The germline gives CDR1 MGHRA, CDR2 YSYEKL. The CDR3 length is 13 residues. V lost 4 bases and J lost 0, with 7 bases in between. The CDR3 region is CASSPGVSYEQYV. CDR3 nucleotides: TGCGCCAGCAGCCCCGGGGTCTCCTACGAGCAGTACGTC.

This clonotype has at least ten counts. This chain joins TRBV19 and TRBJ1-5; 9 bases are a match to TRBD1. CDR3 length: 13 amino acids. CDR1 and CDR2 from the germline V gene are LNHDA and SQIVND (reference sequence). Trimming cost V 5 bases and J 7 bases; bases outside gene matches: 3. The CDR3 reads CASSPGQGQPQHF. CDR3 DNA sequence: TGTGCCAGTAGTCCGGGACAGGGCCAGCCCCAGCATTTT. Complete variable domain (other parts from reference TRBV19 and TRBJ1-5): DGGITQSPKYLFRKEGQNVTLSCEQNLNHDAMYWYRQDPGQGLRLIYYSQIVNDFQKGDIAEGYSVSREKKESFPLTVTSAQKNPTAFYLCASSPGQGQPQHFGDGTRLSIL.

CDR3 in DNA: TGTGCCAGCAGAGGGGGGGATTTTGAAGCTTTCTTT. Residues: CASRGGDFEAFF. V gene TRBV7-9 combines with J gene TRBJ1-1, with D possibly matching TRBD1 (6 bases). The CDR3 length is 12 residues. CDR1 and CDR2 from the germline V gene are SEHNR and FQNEAQ (reference sequence). The V end lost 6 bases, the J end lost 7 bases, and 12 bases lay between the germline ends.

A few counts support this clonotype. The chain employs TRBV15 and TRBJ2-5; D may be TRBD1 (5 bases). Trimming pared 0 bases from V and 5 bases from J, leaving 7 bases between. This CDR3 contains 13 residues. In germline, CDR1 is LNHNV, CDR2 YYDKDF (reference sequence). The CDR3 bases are TGTGCCACCAGCAGAGAGGGGCTCGAGACCCAGTACTTC. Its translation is CATSREGLETQYF.